In its sample, the clone carrying this TCR beta chain ranks as medium-sized. Its antigen remains unidentified. As template, the study used bulk tumor genomic DNA at approximately 640 ng per sample. In surgery, several biopsies were collected from each primary tumor at widely spaced sites. The study cohort was described as untreated, and its members had newly diagnosed non-small cell lung cancer. They went on to have curative surgery. Curative-intent surgery was being performed on the donors, who were patients newly diagnosed with non-small cell lung cancer. In a multiplex PCR, 32 V and 13 J primers amplified TCR beta CDR3. TCRdb redid the calling of the multiplex PCR reads with MiXCR, one entry per CDR3 protein. The sample lists some 10,000 distinct CDR3 sequences; about 25% were seen once. This sample is part of a study of immune heterogeneity within non-small cell lung tumors. Findings and caveats of the study: Largely distinct from one individual patient to the next were the high-frequency T-cell receptor beta clonotypes. Each patient's tumor sites shared recurring identical dominant CDR3 beta clonotypes, and individual sites also carried their own high-frequency clones. T-cell clonality in a given local region correlated moderately yet significantly with the local tumor mutational burden (R 0.3 to 0.4).

Trimming left V 5 bases short and J 7 bases short, with 21 bases between. The germline CDR1 and CDR2 sequences are LNHDA and SQIVND (reference sequence). The CDR3 runs 15 residues. Sequencing was carried out using lung tumor tissue. The origin of this receptor is a man in his fifties or sixties with non-small cell lung cancer. The chain uses TRBV19 and TRBJ2-7; D is possibly TRBD2 (5 bases). The CDR3 spells CASSPIEGQDGEQYF. The DNA of the CDR3 is TGTGCCAGTAGTCCGATAGAGGGCCAGGATGGGGAGCAGTACTTC.